Here is one T cell receptor (beta chain) with its context. Its antigen is unknown. Isolated per sample were at least 7 million PBMCs. PCR was performed a second time for about 7 to 11 cycles using a sample-barcoded 5' primer and a J-beta primer mix. TCRdb re-called the 5' RACE reads with MiXCR, one entry per CDR3 protein. The sample lists about 830,000 distinct CDR3 sequences, approximately 59% occurring once. The record originates from a study of blood T cells in healthy people across ages. Study-level results: Greater diversity and more naive CD4+ cells were seen in long-lived donors than in aged donors.

With 2 bases removed from V and 2 bases from J, the gap between germline ends came to 13 bases. Germline V gives CDR1 SGHAT, CDR2 FQNNGV. CDR3 length: 16 residues. The receptor's source is a man aged 30-40 years in good health. The rearrangement uses TRBV11-2 and TRBJ2-1, with D maybe TRBD2 (7 bases). Sequencing used blood. The CDR3 DNA follows: TGTGCCAGCAGCTTACCGGGGGGCACCGCCTACAATGAGCAGTTCTTC. It specifies CASSLPGGTAYNEQFF. Full variable domain (rest looked up from reference TRBV11-2 and TRBJ2-1): EAGVAQSPRYKIIEKRQSVAFWCNPISGHATLYWYQQILGQGPKLLIQFQNNGVVDDSQLPKDRFSAERLKGVDSTLKIQPAKLEDSAVYLCASSLPGGTAYNEQFFGPGTRLTVL.